The 14 T cell receptor beta chains below all came from one sample that was sequenced in a study of blood T cell repertoires in COVID-19. The repertoire was sequenced with immunoSEQ multiplex PCR; TCRdb's copy has only in-frame clones and lacks some. The data show 95,000 to 150,000 clones, with about 74% seen just once and 5.5% held by the top ten. The specimen was peripheral blood. The receptors were gathered from a man aged 55 to 70 with acute or convalescent COVID-19.

J is TRBJ2-7 and V is TRBV12-3 or TRBV12-4; no reliable D call. Trimming pared 5 bases from V and 4 bases from J, leaving 6 bases between. The CDR3 has 11 amino acids. Written as DNA, the CDR3 is TGTGCCAGCAGTATCTCTTACGAGCAGTACTTC. As protein: CASSISYEQYF.

V usage is TRBV7-3 and J usage is TRBJ1-2, with D possibly matching TRBD1 (5 bases). The CDR3 has 16 residues. V dropped 4 bases and J dropped 7 bases, with 22 bases sitting between them. CDR1 and CDR2 (germline): SGHTA, FQGTGA. The CDR3 DNA is TGTGCCAGCAGCTCAAGTGGGGGTCCAGGGACTACTGGCTACACCTTC. Its protein is CASSSSGGPGTTGYTF.

This clone was recorded only once. The chain has TRBV18 and TRBJ2-1; weak D call: TRBD2 (6 bases). There are 15 residues in the CDR3. The V and J ends lost 6 bases and 0 bases respectively, with 12 bases between them. Per the germline V gene, CDR1 is KGHSH and CDR2 is LQKENI. In nucleotides, the CDR3 is TGTGCCAGCTCCCCGGGACTCAGCTCCTACAATGAGCAGTTCTTC. Translated: CASSPGLSSYNEQFF. The full variable domain, rest sourced from reference TRBV18 and TRBJ2-1, is NAGVMQNPRHLVRRRGQEARLRCSPMKGHSHVYWYRQLPEEGLKFMVYLQKENIIDESGMPKERFSAEFPKEGPSILRIQQVVRGDSAAYFCASSPGLSSYNEQFFGPGTRLTVL.

The V call is TRBV29-1, the J call TRBJ2-6; 7 bases align to TRBD1. V gave up 6 bases and J gave up 0 bases; unmatched junction bases: 8. This CDR3 spans 16 amino acids. Germline lookup yields CDR1 SQVTM and CDR2 ANQGSEA. The CDR3 sequence: CSVQPGQHSGANVLTF. The DNA of the CDR3 is TGCAGCGTCCAACCGGGACAGCACTCTGGGGCCAACGTCCTGACTTTC.

This clone is categorized as medium-sized. The chain employs TRBV5-1 and TRBJ1-2; tentative D call: TRBD1 (6 bases). Germline V gene lookup returns CDR1 SGHRS and CDR2 YFSETQ. V was shortened by 3 bases and J by 5 bases, with 14 bases between the two germline ends. This CDR3 is built from 14 residues. This CDR3 reads CASSSGQTEYGYTF. The CDR3 DNA sequence: TGCGCCAGCAGCTCAGGACAGACTGAATATGGCTACACCTTC.

This chain connects TRBV6-1 to TRBJ1-2, with D hard to call. Germline values: CDR1 MNHNS, CDR2 SASEGT. With 1 base removed from V and 4 bases from J, the gap between germline ends came to 10 bases. This CDR3 is 14 amino acids long. CDR3 DNA: TGTGCCAGCAGTGAAGTGGGCAGGCTCTATGGCTACACCTTC. Its protein is CASSEVGRLYGYTF.

V gene TRBV29-1 combines with J gene TRBJ1-1, with 10 bases that match TRBD1. This CDR3 spans 13 amino acids. With V trimmed by 4 bases and J by 5 bases, 4 bases remained unmatched. Per the germline V gene, CDR1 is SQVTM and CDR2 is ANQGSEA. CDR3 nucleotide sequence: TGCAGCGTTGGACAGGGGGCACAAACTGAAGCTTTCTTT. It encodes CSVGQGAQTEAFF.

This chain joins TRBV4-1 and TRBJ1-2; maybe TRBD1 (5 bases). This CDR3 is 15 amino acids long. Germline values: CDR1 MGHRA, CDR2 YSYEKL. V shed 2 bases and J shed 5 bases, with 15 bases lying between them. The CDR3 DNA is TGCGCCAGCAGCCAACTCACAGGTTCCCCATATGGCTACACCTTC. Amino acid sequence: CASSQLTGSPYGYTF.

This chain links TRBV4-1 with TRBJ1-5; 7 bases are a match to TRBD1. The CDR3 loop spans 14 amino acids. V lost 4 bases, J lost 6 bases, and 6 bases stayed unmatched. The germline gives CDR1 MGHRA, CDR2 YSYEKL. CDR3 sequence reads: CASSPGQSFQPQHF. The DNA of the CDR3 is TGCGCCAGCAGCCCGGGACAGTCCTTTCAGCCCCAGCATTTT.

This sequence joins TRBV18 and TRBJ2-7; TRBD2 matches 7 bases. J lost 2 bases, V lost 5 bases, and 12 bases had no gene match. Looked up from germline, CDR1 is KGHSH and CDR2 is LQKENI. The CDR3 contains 16 residues. The CDR3 DNA sequence: TGTGCCAGCTCAAACATGGGGGGGGAGAGGACCTACGAGCAGTACTTC. It yields the protein CASSNMGGERTYEQYF.

This sequence joins TRBV7-3 and TRBJ2-1; 9 bases are a match to TRBD2. CDR3 length equals 16 residues. V dropped 4 bases and J dropped 2; count of bases not matched to a gene: 6. Looked up from germline, CDR1 is SGHTA and CDR2 is FQGTGA. CDR3 protein: CASSSPGTSPYNEQFF. DNA for the CDR3: TGTGCCAGCAGCTCACCCGGGACTAGCCCCTACAATGAGCAGTTCTTC.

This chain uses TRBV24-1 with TRBJ1-1; D is uncertain. Germline CDR1 reads KGHDR; CDR2 reads SFDVKD. Trimming left V 2 bases short and J 7 bases short, with 10 bases between. This CDR3 has 13 residues. CDR3 nucleotide sequence: TGTGCCACCAGTGATTCAGTCCCAAATGAAGCTTTCTTT. This sequence encodes CATSDSVPNEAFF.

V usage is TRBV20-1 and J usage is TRBJ2-1; 8 bases are a match to TRBD2. The CDR3 covers 15 residues. Germline lookup yields CDR1 DFQATT and CDR2 SNEGSKA (reference sequence). Trimming at V came to 3 bases and at J to 2 bases, leaving 6 bases not matched to a gene. The CDR3 nucleotides are TGCAGTGCTAGTCAACCTAGCGGGCCCTACAATGAGCAGTTCTTC. Its protein product is CSASQPSGPYNEQFF.

This clone occurred once. The chain is built from TRBV3-1 (or the pseudogene TRBV3-2) and TRBJ1-2; tentative D call: TRBD1 (5 bases). There are 13 residues in the CDR3. V gave up 5 bases and J gave up 6 bases, with 13 bases separating them. CDR1 and CDR2 from the germline V gene are LGHDT and YNNKEL (reference sequence). The DNA of the CDR3 is TGTGCCAGCAGCGTAAGACAGCAAGATGGCTACACCTTC. Translated, it gives CASSVRQQDGYTF.